The next 30 T cell receptor beta chains were all read from a single sample in a study of shared clonotypes between healthy human individuals. Here immunoSEQ multiplex PCR was the method, and the copy in TCRdb shows in-frame clones only, minus some. The sample holds about 2.4 million clones, approximately 93% seen once. Sequences were obtained from naive CD4+ T cells from PBMCs. The subset is: CD45RA+ positively selected. These TCRs come from a young man in good health. Some clones in this sample may be carry-over from other donors' samples.

The chain combines TRBV5-4 with TRBJ1-4, with TRBD1 identical over 10 bases. Trimming removed 4 bases from V and 6 bases from J; junction bases left unmatched: 6. CDR3 size: 15 residues. Germline-derived CDR1 and CDR2 are SGHNT and YYREEE (reference sequence). The CDR3 here is CASSNTTGGYEKLFF. CDR3 nucleotide sequence: TGTGCCAGCAGCAACACGACAGGGGGCTATGAAAAACTGTTTTTT.

The rearrangement joins TRBV6-1 to TRBJ1-5; D is undetermined. Trimming cost V 3 bases and J 9 bases, with 9 bases left between them. Germline CDR1 MNHNS, CDR2 SASEGT. The CDR3 length is 12 residues. The CDR3: CASSDLMRPQHF. CDR3 nucleotides: TGTGCCAGCAGTGACCTTATGAGGCCCCAGCATTTT.

This chain connects TRBV27 to TRBJ2-7, with 8 bases identical to TRBD2. This CDR3 is 15 amino acids long. The V gene's germline CDR1 is MNHEY and CDR2 SMNVEV (reference sequence). J gave up 6 bases and V 6 bases, and 13 bases lay outside the gene matches. CDR3 nucleotide sequence: TGTGCCAGCAGCCCGGGGGGAGCGGGAGACTCCGAGCAGTACTTC. Protein sequence: CASSPGGAGDSEQYF.

This clone has only a few counts. V gene TRBV10-2 combines with J gene TRBJ1-1; 9 nucleotides line up with TRBD1. The CDR3 extends over 15 amino acids. V was clipped by 6 bases and J by 1 base; unmatched bases: 6. Germline CDR1 WSHSY, CDR2 SAAADI. The DNA of the CDR3 is TGCGCCAGCAGGGGGGACAGGGTCAAGAACACTGAAGCTTTCTTT. This sequence encodes CASRGDRVKNTEAFF.

The rearrangement links TRBV5-4 to TRBJ2-2, with a possible D match to TRBD1 (6 bases). V lost 0 bases to trimming and J lost 3 bases, with 12 bases between them. The length of the CDR3 is 16 residues. The germline gives CDR1 SGHNT, CDR2 YYREEE (reference sequence). CDR3 nucleotides: TGTGCCAGCAGCTTGGCCAGCAGGGGCGACACCGGGGAGCTGTTTTTT. It translates to CASSLASRGDTGELFF.

The chain has TRBV18 and TRBJ2-7; TRBD2 matches at 7 bases. Germline CDR1 KGHSH, CDR2 LQKENI. This CDR3 spans 15 amino acids. The J segment lost 5 bases and the V segment lost 2 bases, leaving 9 bases of the junction unmatched. Here the CDR3 DNA reads TGTGCCAGCTCACCAAAACCCGGGACTATCGACGAGCAGTACTTC. Encoded protein: CASSPKPGTIDEQYF.

The chain recombines TRBV28 with TRBJ1-2; D is perhaps TRBD1 (6 bases). Trimming stripped 7 bases from V and 5 bases from J, with 11 bases between. The CDR3 sequence is 12 residues long. The germline gives CDR1 MDHEN, CDR2 SYDVKM. This chain's CDR3 is CASTLTGYGYTF. The CDR3 region has the DNA TGTGCCAGCACCCTCACAGGGTATGGCTACACCTTC.

V usage is TRBV29-1 and J usage is TRBJ2-1; 7 positions agree with TRBD1. The CDR3 sequence is 14 residues long. Germline assignment: CDR1 SQVTM and CDR2 ANQGSEA. V was clipped by 6 bases and J by 2 bases; unmatched bases: 7. CDR3 protein: CSVLTGTAYNEQFF. CDR3 coding DNA: TGCAGCGTCCTGACCGGGACAGCCTACAATGAGCAGTTCTTC.

The chain recombines TRBV29-1 with TRBJ2-7, with TRBD1 identical over 7 bases. Germline CDR1 and CDR2: SQVTM and ANQGSEA. The CDR3 extends over 15 amino acids. The V and J ends lost 5 bases and 0 bases, in that order; junction bases with no gene match: 10. The CDR3 region has the DNA TGCAGCGTTCTGAACCGACAGGGAAGCTCCTACGAGCAGTACTTC. This encodes CSVLNRQGSSYEQYF.

The CDR3 DNA reads TGTGCCAGCAGCGGGACAACAGTGAGTGGCTACACCTTC. The encoded protein is CASSGTTVSGYTF. The chain couples TRBV6-1 to TRBJ1-2; D might be TRBD1 (6 bases). This CDR3 region has 13 residues. Trimming stripped 6 bases from V and 7 bases from J, with 15 bases between. The germline CDR1 and CDR2 sequences are MNHNS and SASEGT.

The count of this clone is one. J is TRBJ2-2 and V is TRBV6-5, with D possibly matching TRBD2 (6 bases). This CDR3 is 16 amino acids long. Germline assignment: CDR1 MNHEY and CDR2 SVGAGI. V shed 3 bases and J shed 6 bases, with 17 bases lying between them. The CDR3 reads CASSYLALARAGELFF. Written as DNA, the CDR3 is TGTGCCAGCAGTTATCTCGCCCTAGCGCGAGCCGGGGAGCTGTTTTTT.

As concerns this clone: The same CDR3 arises from other DNA sequences in this sample as well. The chain is built from TRBV30 and TRBJ2-1; TRBD2 matches 14 bases. The CDR3 has 15 residues. The germline V gene has CDR1 GTSNPN and CDR2 SVGIG (reference sequence). V was pared by 0 bases and J by 6 bases, with 1 base of the junction left unmatched. In DNA, the CDR3 is TGTGCCTGGAGTGTGGGACTAGCGGGAGCCAATGAGCAGTTCTTC. This translates into CAWSVGLAGANEQFF.

As regards this clone: The sample has other DNA sequences that encode this CDR3 too. The chain joins TRBV18 to TRBJ2-1, with 10 bases lining up with TRBD2. The CDR3 sequence is 14 residues long. Looked up from germline, CDR1 is KGHSH and CDR2 is LQKENI. The J segment lost 7 bases and the V segment lost 3 bases, leaving 3 bases of the junction unmatched. The CDR3, as DNA: TGTGCCAGCTCACCCCAAGCGGGAGGGAATGAGCAGTTCTTC. Amino acid sequence: CASSPQAGGNEQFF.

The rearrangement joins TRBV28 to TRBJ2-7; 7 bases map to TRBD1. J lost 0 bases, V lost 1 base, and 6 bases had no gene match. Germline assignment: CDR1 MDHEN and CDR2 SYDVKM. There are 16 residues in the CDR3. CDR3 coding DNA: TGTGCCAGCAGTTTATCCCCGGGACAGAGCTCCTACGAGCAGTACTTC. This translates into CASSLSPGQSSYEQYF.

The CDR3 nucleotides are TGTGCCAGCAGCCCGCCCCAGCGGGACAGGGAATACGAGCAGTACTTC. It yields the protein CASSPPQRDREYEQYF. The J gene is TRBJ2-7, the V gene TRBV7-2; 9 bases are shared with TRBD1. Trimming at V came to 5 bases and at J to 4 bases, leaving 12 bases not matched to a gene. This CDR3 spans 16 amino acids. In germline, CDR1 is SGHTA, CDR2 FQGNSA.

V and J are TRBV9 and TRBJ2-7; tentative D call: TRBD2 (6 bases). Per the germline V gene, CDR1 is SGDLS and CDR2 is YYNGEE. The CDR3 loop spans 17 amino acids. Deletions cut 4 bases from V and 0 bases from J, with 20 bases between. In nucleotides, the CDR3 is TGTGCCAGCAGCCACCCAGCGGGCCAAATTAACTCCTACGAGCAGTACTTC. It translates to CASSHPAGQINSYEQYF.

The chain recombines TRBV6-1 with TRBJ1-1, with D hard to call. With 2 bases removed from V and 1 base from J, the gap between germline ends came to 5 bases. CDR1 MNHNS and CDR2 SASEGT come from the germline V gene. The CDR3 contains 13 residues. The CDR3 DNA reads TGTGCCAGCAGTGAACACGAGAACACTGAAGCTTTCTTT. Translated, it gives CASSEHENTEAFF.

V usage is TRBV15 and J usage is TRBJ1-5; 9 nucleotides agree with TRBD1. This CDR3 contains 16 residues. CDR1 LNHNV and CDR2 YYDKDF come from the germline V gene (reference sequence). V lost 9 bases to trimming and J lost 6 bases; unmatched junction nucleotides: 15. The CDR3 bases are TGTGCCACGACCCGGGACAGGGTTATCTCCGGTCAGCCCCAGCATTTT. Translated, it gives CATTRDRVISGQPQHF.

This clone is a singleton in its sample. This sequence joins TRBV29-1 and TRBJ2-4; 14 bases are shared with TRBD2. Germline V CDR1 and CDR2: SQVTM, ANQGSEA. The CDR3 is 21 amino acids. V was clipped by 0 bases and J by 0 bases; unmatched bases: 13. DNA of the CDR3: TGCAGCGTTGAAGATCTGGGGACTAGCGGGAGTGGTTCTTTAGCCAAAAACATTCAGTACTTC. It is translated as CSVEDLGTSGSGSLAKNIQYF.

The rearrangement links TRBV28 to TRBJ2-4; TRBD1 might be the D (5 bases). The CDR3 runs to 14 residues. V lost 7 bases and J 1 base, leaving 11 bases between the germline ends. CDR1 MDHEN and CDR2 SYDVKM come from the germline V gene. The chain's CDR3 is CASTTSGAKNIQYF. The CDR3 coding sequence is TGTGCCAGCACTACGTCAGGGGCCAAAAACATTCAGTACTTC.

The CDR3, as DNA: TGTGCCAGCAGCCAGGGGGGGGTCGGCTACACCTTC. Translation: CASSQGGVGYTF. The chain employs TRBV11-3 and TRBJ1-2, with TRBD1 matching over 7 bases. The CDR3 has 12 amino acids. Unmatched junction bases numbered 5, after V lost 5 bases and J lost 8 bases. From germline, CDR1 is SGHNT and CDR2 YENEEA.

As for this clone: The same CDR3 can be traced to other DNA sequences in this sample. V is TRBV28 and J is TRBJ2-2; 7 bases are shared with TRBD2. The V segment lost 5 bases and the J segment 1 base; nucleotides outside the gene matches: 4. The length of the CDR3 is 15 residues. Germline lookup yields CDR1 MDHEN and CDR2 SYDVKM. CDR3 nucleotides: TGTGCCAGCAGTCCTCCGGGAGGGAACACCGGGGAGCTGTTTTTT. Its protein is CASSPPGGNTGELFF.

The chain carries TRBV28 and TRBJ2-3; 8 bases are a match to TRBD2. V dropped 6 bases and J dropped 6; count of bases not matched to a gene: 8. Germline CDR1 reads MDHEN; CDR2 reads SYDVKM. The CDR3 runs to 14 residues. The CDR3 DNA reads as TGTGCCAGCAGCTTTAGCGGGAAGGGTGATACGCAGTATTTT. Amino acids: CASSFSGKGDTQYF.

J is TRBJ2-6 and V is TRBV28; TRBD1 matches 9 bases. Germline V gene lookup returns CDR1 MDHEN and CDR2 SYDVKM. The CDR3 loop spans 17 amino acids. The trim removed 5 bases at V and 4 bases at J, leaving 9 bases unmatched. The CDR3 region is CASSPGGQGTGANVLTF. CDR3 DNA: TGTGCCAGCAGTCCAGGGGGACAGGGTACCGGGGCCAACGTCCTGACTTTC.

This chain joins TRBV30 and TRBJ1-4; D may be TRBD1 (5 bases). V was trimmed by 3 bases and J by 0 bases, leaving 11 bases between them. This CDR3 comprises 15 residues. The germline V gene encodes CDR1 GTSNPN and CDR2 SVGIG (reference sequence). This CDR3 reads CAWRGGWSTNEKLFF. CDR3 bases: TGTGCCTGGAGGGGGGGGTGGTCAACTAATGAAAAACTGTTTTTT. Together with reference TRBV30 and TRBJ1-4, the CDR3 gives the full variable domain: SQTIHQWPATLVQPVGSPLSLECTVEGTSNPNLYWYRQAAGRGLQLLFYSVGIGQISSEVPQNLSASRPQDRQFILSSKKLLLSDSGFYLCAWRGGWSTNEKLFFGSGTQLSVL.

The chain carries TRBV28 and TRBJ1-2, with 9 bases aligning to TRBD1. CDR3 size: 15 residues. CDR1 is MDHEN and CDR2 is SYDVKM in the germline V gene. J gave up 4 bases and V 6 bases, and 9 bases lay outside the gene matches. CDR3 region: CASSRNRGLVYGYTF. DNA for the CDR3: TGTGCCAGCAGCCGAAACAGGGGGCTGGTCTATGGCTACACCTTC.

This chain connects TRBV10-2 to TRBJ2-7; D unclear. The germline V gene encodes CDR1 WSHSY and CDR2 SAAADI. The CDR3 contains 15 residues. Trimming shortened V by 6 bases and J by 0 bases, and 15 bases separated the two germline ends. CDR3 loop: CASRRLTSSSYEQYF. CDR3 in DNA: TGCGCCAGCAGGAGGCTGACGTCCAGCTCCTACGAGCAGTACTTC.

The chain couples TRBV28 to TRBJ1-2, with TRBD1 matching 8 bases. CDR1 and CDR2 (germline): MDHEN, SYDVKM. The CDR3 consists of 15 residues. V shed 5 bases and J 5 bases; nucleotides not matched to a gene: 10. The CDR3 sequence is CASSQEEGQVYGYTF. The CDR3 DNA follows: TGTGCCAGCAGTCAGGAGGAGGGACAGGTTTATGGCTACACCTTC.

The CDR3 DNA follows: TGCGCCAGCTCTAATACAGCTCAAGAGACCCAGTACTTC. It codes for CASSNTAQETQYF. This sequence joins TRBV5-1 and TRBJ2-5; no clear D. V lost 7 bases, J lost 2 bases, and 12 bases lay in between. From germline, CDR1 is SGHRS and CDR2 YFSETQ. There are 13 residues in the CDR3.

The chain employs TRBV29-1 and TRBJ2-3; 8 bases line up with TRBD1. The germline V gene has CDR1 SQVTM and CDR2 ANQGSEA. The CDR3 sequence is 13 residues long. The trim removed 4 bases at V and 4 bases at J, leaving 4 bases unmatched. The CDR3 here is CSVVTGAADTQYF. In DNA form, the CDR3 reads TGCAGCGTTGTGACAGGGGCGGCAGATACGCAGTATTTT.